The 2 T cell receptor beta chains presented below share a single source sample, sequenced in a study of human T cells and chemical hapten exposure. TCRdb ran MiXCR on the RACE reads and lists one entry per CDR3 protein. Of approximately 320,000 distinct CDR3 sequences detected, over 5% appear once; the ten largest clones hold more than 8%. Time point defined: pre-sensitization, week 0. Noted treatment: therapeutic diphenylcyclopropenone sensitization with weekly scalp DPC. The source material was whole blood, sampled in connection with sensitization to the hapten diphenylcyclopropenone (DPC). The receptors here all came from a woman younger than 35 with alopecia areata. Some clones in this sample may be carry-over from other donors' samples.

There are many counts of this clonotype. The chain uses TRBV15 and TRBJ2-3, with 7 bases aligning to TRBD1. The CDR3 has 15 residues. The germline gives CDR1 LNHNV, CDR2 YYDKDF (reference sequence). The V gene end was trimmed by 5 bases and the J gene end by 4 bases; junction bases not matched to a gene: 9. In nucleotides, the CDR3 is TGTGCCACCAGCCCCCGGACAGGTTGGCCAGATACGCAGTATTTT. Residues: CATSPRTGWPDTQYF.

The chain joins TRBV29-1 to TRBJ1-2; no reliable D call. V was cut by 6 bases and J by 7 bases, with 21 bases left in between. The germline gives CDR1 SQVTM, CDR2 ANQGSEA. CDR3 length: 14 residues. The CDR3 is CSVATEGRPFGYTF. Written as DNA, the CDR3 is TGCAGCGTCGCCACCGAGGGCCGACCTTTTGGCTACACCTTC.